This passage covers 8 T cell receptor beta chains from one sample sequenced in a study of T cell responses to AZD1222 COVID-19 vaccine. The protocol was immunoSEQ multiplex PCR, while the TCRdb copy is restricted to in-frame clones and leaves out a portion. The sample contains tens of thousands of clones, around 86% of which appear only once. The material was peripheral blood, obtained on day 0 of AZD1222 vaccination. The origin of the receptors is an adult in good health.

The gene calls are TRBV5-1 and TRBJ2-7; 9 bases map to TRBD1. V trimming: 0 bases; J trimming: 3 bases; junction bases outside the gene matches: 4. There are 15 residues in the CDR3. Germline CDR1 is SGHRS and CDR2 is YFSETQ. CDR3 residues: CASSLAGQGIYEQYF. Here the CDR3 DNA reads TGCGCCAGCAGCTTGGCGGGACAGGGAATCTACGAGCAGTACTTC.

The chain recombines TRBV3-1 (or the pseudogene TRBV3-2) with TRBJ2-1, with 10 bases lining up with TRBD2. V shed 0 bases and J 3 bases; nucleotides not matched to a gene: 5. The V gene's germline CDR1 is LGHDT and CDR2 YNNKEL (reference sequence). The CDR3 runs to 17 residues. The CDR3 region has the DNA TGTGCCAGCAGCCAAGACCATAGACTAGCGGGCTACAATGAGCAGTTCTTC. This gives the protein CASSQDHRLAGYNEQFF.

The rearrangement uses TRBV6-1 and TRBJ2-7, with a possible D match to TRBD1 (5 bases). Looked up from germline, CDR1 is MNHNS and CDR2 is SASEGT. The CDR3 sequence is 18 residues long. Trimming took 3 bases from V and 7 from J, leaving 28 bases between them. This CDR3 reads CASSDPSKGIRGTWEQYF. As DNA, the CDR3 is TGTGCCAGCAGTGACCCGAGTAAAGGGATAAGGGGTACGTGGGAGCAGTACTTC.

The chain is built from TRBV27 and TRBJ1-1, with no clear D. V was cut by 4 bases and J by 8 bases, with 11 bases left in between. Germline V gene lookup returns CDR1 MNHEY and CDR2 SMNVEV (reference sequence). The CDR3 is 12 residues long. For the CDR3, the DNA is TGTGCCAGCAGTTCCCCGACTTCAGAAGCTTTCTTT. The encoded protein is CASSSPTSEAFF.

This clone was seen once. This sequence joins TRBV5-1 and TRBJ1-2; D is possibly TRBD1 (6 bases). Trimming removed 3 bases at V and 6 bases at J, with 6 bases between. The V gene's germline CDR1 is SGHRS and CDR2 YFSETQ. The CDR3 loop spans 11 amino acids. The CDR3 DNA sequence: TGCGCCAGCAGCTCAGGGGATGGCTACACCTTC. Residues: CASSSGDGYTF.

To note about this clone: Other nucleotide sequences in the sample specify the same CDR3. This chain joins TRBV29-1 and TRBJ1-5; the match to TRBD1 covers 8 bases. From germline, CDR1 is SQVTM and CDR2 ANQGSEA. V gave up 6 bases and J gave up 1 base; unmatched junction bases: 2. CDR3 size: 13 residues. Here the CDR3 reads CSVGQGSNQPQHF. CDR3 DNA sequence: TGCAGCGTCGGACAGGGAAGCAATCAGCCCCAGCATTTT.

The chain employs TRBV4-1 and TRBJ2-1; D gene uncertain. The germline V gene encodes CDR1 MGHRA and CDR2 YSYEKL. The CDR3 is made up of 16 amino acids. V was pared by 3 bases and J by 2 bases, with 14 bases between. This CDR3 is CASSQSPAAAYNEQFF. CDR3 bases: TGCGCCAGCAGCCAGAGCCCCGCCGCCGCCTACAATGAGCAGTTCTTC.

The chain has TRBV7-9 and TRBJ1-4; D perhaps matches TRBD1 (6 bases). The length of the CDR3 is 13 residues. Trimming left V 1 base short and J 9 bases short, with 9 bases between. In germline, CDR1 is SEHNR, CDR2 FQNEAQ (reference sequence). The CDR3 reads CASSLDRVQKLFF. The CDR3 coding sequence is TGTGCCAGCAGCTTAGACAGGGTACAAAAACTGTTTTTT.